This is a list of T cell receptor beta chains from one sample in a study of blood T cell repertoires in COVID-19. The data were produced by immunoSEQ multiplex PCR, yet TCRdb's version contains in-frame clones alone and is incomplete. This sample has 200,000 to 250,000 clones; approximately 80% occur once, and the top ten carry roughly 4.6%. Sequenced: peripheral blood. The receptors were gathered from a woman of 80 years or more with active or convalescent COVID-19. CDR3s include the opening cysteine and the closing phenylalanine or tryptophan. The order of the fields is V gene, clone size, J gene, D gene, CDR3 DNA, CDR3 protein. The D gene is left open where the match is weak. The listing skips clone size in some rows; elsewhere it reads once, few, many or a size class.

TRBV2	-	TRBJ2-3	-	TGTGCCAGCAGTATAATGAGGGGGTCTAGCGGACGGAGACCTTCCACAGATACGCAGTATTTT	CASSIMRGSSGRRPSTDTQYF
TRBV15	-	TRBJ1-6	-	TGTGCCACCAGCTATAACATTGGTAATTCACCCCTCCACTTT	CATSYNIGNSPLHF
TRBV30	few	TRBJ1-6	-	TGTGCCTGGAGTGGGAGGGGCCGCGCCCTCCACTTT	CAWSGRGRALHF
TRBV6-5	-	TRBJ1-6	TRBD1	TGTGCCAGCAGCCGGGACAGGACGAATTCACCCCTCCACTTT	CASSRDRTNSPLHF
TRBV6-1	-	TRBJ2-5	-	TGTGCCAGCAGTCTGGCGGAAGAGACCCAGTACTTC	CASSLAEETQYF
TRBV30	-	TRBJ1-3	-	TGTGCCTGGAGTGTATTAACTGGAAACACCATATATTTT	CAWSVLTGNTIYF
TRBV6-2/TRBV6-3	-	TRBJ1-4	-	TGTGCCAGCAGTAGAGGTGGAACTGAAAAACTGTTTTTT	CASSRGGTEKLFF
TRBV28	-	TRBJ1-1	-	TGTGCCAGCAGTCACGGCAGTAGGGGGGGCGGCTTCGTAGCTGAAGCTTTCTTT	CASSHGSRGGGFVAEAFF
TRBV3-1/TRBV3-2	-	TRBJ2-1	TRBD2	TGTGCCAGCAGCCAACTAGCGGGAGGCGGAAATGAGCAGTTCTTC	CASSQLAGGGNEQFF
TRBV6-2/TRBV6-3	-	TRBJ1-6	-	TGTGCCAGCAGTAGTGACATCTCCTATAATTCACCCCTCCACTTT	CASSSDISYNSPLHF
TRBV6-4	-	TRBJ1-1	-	TGTGCCAGTGTGGAGGACACTGAAGCTTTCTTT	CASVEDTEAFF
TRBV6-5	-	TRBJ1-5	TRBD1	TGTGCCTGCCGACAGGGGACGGAGAGAGGTCCCCAGCATTTT	CACRQGTERGPQHF
TRBV27	few	TRBJ1-4	-	TGTGCCAGCAGTTTATCGCCGCACCTTAGTGAAAAACTGTTTTTT	CASSLSPHLSEKLFF
TRBV3-1/TRBV3-2	-	TRBJ1-2	-	TGTGCCAGCAGCCAAGATGGAGTGTATGGCTACACCTTC	CASSQDGVYGYTF
TRBV5-1	-	TRBJ1-4	-	TGCGCCAGCAGCTTCCAACAGGGTGGTAATGAAAAACTGTTTTTT	CASSFQQGGNEKLFF
TRBV10-3	-	TRBJ1-3	TRBD1	TGTGCCATCAGTTCAATTACAGGGGCCGGGGCGAACACCATATATTTT	CAISSITGAGANTIYF
TRBV7-9	-	TRBJ2-7	-	TGTGCCAGCAGCTTAGGACAGGTCGTTCTCTACGAGCAGTACTTC	CASSLGQVVLYEQYF
TRBV5-1	-	TRBJ1-1	TRBD1	TGCGCCAGCAGCTTATCCCCACAGGGGAAAGGTGTGAACACTGAAGCTTTCTTT	CASSLSPQGKGVNTEAFF
TRBV28	-	TRBJ1-1	-	TGTGCCAGCGGAAGTACAGGGTGGCGTGAAGCTTTCTTT	CASGSTGWREAFF
TRBV30	-	TRBJ1-2	-	TGTGCCTGGAGGGCAACAAGTTCTTATGGCTACACCTTC	CAWRATSSYGYTF
TRBV27	-	TRBJ2-7	-	TGTGCCAGCAGGAGAGGTCCGACCTCCTACGAGCAGTACTTC	CASRRGPTSYEQYF
TRBV11-2	-	TRBJ2-2	-	TGTGCCAGCAGCTTAGATTCGCAAGGGGCGCGGGGCACCGGGGAGCTGTTTTTT	CASSLDSQGARGTGELFF
TRBV28	-	TRBJ1-1	-	TGTGCCAGCAGTTTAACTGAAAACACTGAAGCTTTCTTT	CASSLTENTEAFF
TRBV21-1	-	TRBJ1-6	-	TGTGCCAGCAGCAAGGGGGGGGGTTTTCTAGGTTTCAAGAATTCACCCCTCCACTTT	CASSKGGGFLGFKNSPLHF
TRBV19	-	TRBJ2-7	-	TGTGCCAGTGCCCCACGGGGAGAGCCCTACGAGCAGTACTTC	CASAPRGEPYEQYF